The clone carrying this T cell receptor (beta chain) was seen a few times. With a J-beta primer mix and a sample-barcoded 5' primer, a second PCR ran about 7 to 12 cycles. TCRdb re-derived calls from the 5' RACE reads in MiXCR, one entry per CDR3 protein. In the table there are roughly 790,000 distinct CDR3 sequences, around 46% of which are singletons. The data were taken from a study of blood T cells in healthy people across ages. The CDR3 covers 15 residues. Trimming took off 0 bases at V and 1 base at J, with 9 bases between the two ends. In germline, CDR1 is SGHTA, CDR2 FQGTGA. This sequence joins TRBV7-3 and TRBJ2-5; a weak D match, TRBD2 (5 bases). The source of this sequence is a woman aged 55-75 years in good health. Sequencing was done on a sample of blood. CDR3 bases: TGTGCCAGCAGCTTAACGGCGGGCCGCCAAGAGACCCAGTACTTC. It yields the protein CASSLTAGRQETQYF. Complete variable domain (other parts from reference TRBV7-3 and TRBJ2-5): GAGVSQTPSNKVTEKGKYVELRCDPISGHTALYWYRQSLGQGPEFLIYFQGTGAADDSGLPNDRFFAVRPEGSVSTLKIQRTERGDSAVYLCASSLTAGRQETQYFGPGTRLLVL.